One and the same sample provided the 23 T cell receptor beta chains below, sequenced in a study of blood T cell repertoires in COVID-19. Measured with immunoSEQ multiplex PCR; TCRdb has only the in-frame clones, and not every one. This repertoire shows about 150,000 clones, 78% found once; its top ten account for under 2%. The sequenced sample consisted of peripheral blood. The receptors stem from an elderly man with acute or convalescent COVID-19.

The V call is TRBV10-3, the J call TRBJ2-5, with TRBD2 matching over 15 bases. The germline V gene has CDR1 ENHRY and CDR2 SYGVKD. The J segment lost 5 bases and the V segment lost 5 bases, leaving 9 bases of the junction unmatched. The CDR3 length is 17 residues. CDR3 sequence: CAISSGTSGGSGETQYF. The CDR3 nucleotides read TGTGCCATCAGTTCTGGGACTAGCGGGGGGTCGGGGGAGACCCAGTACTTC.

The rearrangement links TRBV5-1 to TRBJ2-5; TRBD2 matches 10 bases. The junction had 10 bases not matched to a gene; V was cut back by 4 bases and J by 7 bases. CDR1 and CDR2 (germline): SGHRS, YFSETQ. This CDR3 is 15 amino acids long. This CDR3 is CASSLSGTSEVTQYF. The CDR3 DNA is TGCGCCAGCAGCCTTAGCGGGACTAGCGAGGTGACCCAGTACTTC.

The V call is TRBV11-2, the J call TRBJ1-4, with TRBD1 matching 11 bases. J was trimmed by 4 bases and V by 2 bases; bases with no gene match: 12. The length of the CDR3 is 19 residues. Germline values: CDR1 SGHAT, CDR2 FQNNGV. DNA of the CDR3: TGTGCCAGCAGCTTAACGGACAGGGGGCGAGCACCCTATAATGAAAAACTGTTTTTT. It translates to CASSLTDRGRAPYNEKLFF.

The V and J genes are TRBV5-1 and TRBJ2-1; 8 bases are shared with TRBD1. The V gene end was trimmed by 1 base and the J gene end by 3 bases; junction bases not matched to a gene: 3. The length of the CDR3 is 15 residues. Germline CDR1 reads SGHRS; CDR2 reads YFSETQ. This CDR3 is CASSLSGGDYNEQFF. The CDR3 bases are TGCGCCAGCAGCTTGTCAGGGGGCGACTACAATGAGCAGTTCTTC.

V is TRBV19 and J is TRBJ1-1, with 7 bases fitting TRBD1. The V and J ends lost 7 bases and 4 bases, in that order; junction bases with no gene match: 6. Germline V gives CDR1 LNHDA, CDR2 SQIVND (reference sequence). The CDR3 extends over 13 amino acids. Here the CDR3 DNA reads TGTGCCAGTAACTGGCAGGGGGGCACTGAAGCTTTCTTT. Its translation: CASNWQGGTEAFF.

The chain uses TRBV19 and TRBJ2-1, with 14 bases lining up with TRBD2. The CDR3 length is 15 residues. The V gene's germline CDR1 is LNHDA and CDR2 SQIVND (reference sequence). Trimming took 7 bases from V and 7 from J; bases not matched to a gene: 6. The DNA of the CDR3 is TGTGCCAGTATCGGACTAGCGGGGGGCGAGAATGAGCAGTTCTTC. Protein sequence: CASIGLAGGENEQFF.

V is TRBV11-2 and J is TRBJ2-1; TRBD2 matches at 7 bases. This CDR3 region has 15 residues. Losses at the gene ends were 1 base for V and 3 bases for J; bases not matched to a gene: 3. Germline values: CDR1 SGHAT, CDR2 FQNNGV. The CDR3 protein is CASSLVGGGYNEQFF. In DNA, the CDR3 is TGTGCCAGCAGCTTAGTTGGGGGGGGCTACAATGAGCAGTTCTTC.

Concerning this clone: A single base separates this from a much larger clone, so it may be a read error. Additional DNA sequences in this sample encode the identical CDR3. The DNA of the CDR3 is TGTGCCAGCAGTTTCATCACCGGGGAGCTGTTTTTT. Translated, it gives CASSFITGELFF. This chain joins TRBV12-3 or TRBV12-4 and TRBJ2-2; D gene uncertain. The CDR3 contains 12 residues. V was clipped by 3 bases and J by 4 bases, with 3 bases between them.

The J gene is TRBJ2-2, the V gene TRBV5-4, with 7 bases lining up with TRBD1. This CDR3 contains 15 residues. V gave up 6 bases and J gave up 2 bases; unmatched junction bases: 7. The germline V gene has CDR1 SGHNT and CDR2 YYREEE (reference sequence). The CDR3 DNA reads TGTGCCAGCAAAACGAGGGGGCAAAACACCGGGGAGCTGTTTTTT. Protein: CASKTRGQNTGELFF.

Points on this clone: Distinct nucleotide sequences in the sample also encode this CDR3. This rearrangement joins TRBV3-1 (or the pseudogene TRBV3-2) to TRBJ1-2, with 7 bases that match TRBD1. V lost 4 bases, J lost 2 bases, and 1 base stayed unmatched. The CDR3 is 13 amino acids. The germline gives CDR1 LGHDT, CDR2 YNNKEL (reference sequence). CDR3 DNA sequence: TGTGCCAGCAGCCCGGACAGGAACTATGGCTACACCTTC. Protein: CASSPDRNYGYTF.

The J gene is TRBJ2-6, the V gene TRBV19; the D is unclear. Trimming removed 7 bases from V and 0 bases from J, with 4 bases in between. CDR3 length equals 13 residues. Germline CDR1 is LNHDA and CDR2 is SQIVND (reference sequence). DNA of the CDR3: TGTGCCAGTATTCTCTCTGGGGCCAACGTCCTGACTTTC. Translated: CASILSGANVLTF.

The rearrangement joins TRBV5-1 to TRBJ2-7, with TRBD2 as a possible D gene (5 bases). This CDR3 is 14 amino acids long. CDR1 SGHRS and CDR2 YFSETQ come from the germline V gene. V was trimmed by 7 bases and J by 2 bases, leaving 16 bases between them. CDR3 residues: CASRTESITYEQYF. The CDR3 DNA is TGCGCCAGCCGGACTGAATCTATCACCTACGAGCAGTACTTC.

V usage is TRBV6-5 and J usage is TRBJ2-1; TRBD1 aligns across 10 bases. V gave up 7 bases and J gave up 7 bases; unmatched junction bases: 7. The germline CDR1 and CDR2 sequences are MNHEY and SVGAGI. CDR3 length: 14 amino acids. CDR3 in DNA: TGTGCCAGCAACCCAGGACAGGGGGGGAATGAGCAGTTCTTC. Translation: CASNPGQGGNEQFF.

The chain has TRBV14 and TRBJ1-2, with a tentative D call TRBD1 (6 bases). CDR3 length: 14 residues. Trimming left V 3 bases short and J 1 base short, with 9 bases between. Germline CDR1 reads SGHDN; CDR2 reads FVKESK. The CDR3 protein is CASSHQGSNYGYTF. The CDR3 nucleotides are TGTGCCAGCAGCCATCAGGGGAGTAACTATGGCTACACCTTC. Full variable domain (rest looked up from reference TRBV14 and TRBJ1-2): EAGVTQFPSHSVIEKGQTVTLRCDPISGHDNLYWYRRVMGKEIKFLLHFVKESKQDESGMPNNRFLAERTGGTYSTLKVQPAELEDSGVYFCASSHQGSNYGYTFGSGTRLTVV.

V and J are TRBV18 and TRBJ2-7; 8 bases agree with TRBD2. The CDR3 contains 14 residues. V gave up 1 base and J gave up 7 bases; unmatched junction bases: 6. Germline values: CDR1 KGHSH, CDR2 LQKENI. CDR3 amino acids: CASSPLRGAWEQYV. Written as DNA, the CDR3 is TGTGCCAGCTCACCACTGCGGGGGGCTTGGGAGCAGTACGTC.

The rearrangement uses TRBV11-2 and TRBJ2-2; D is unclear. This CDR3 has 12 amino acids. CDR1 is SGHAT and CDR2 is FQNNGV in the germline V gene. The V end was cut by 5 bases, the J end by 6 bases, with 7 bases between. For the CDR3, the DNA is TGTGCCAGCAGCCCCCATCCCGGGGAGCTGTTTTTT. Encoded protein: CASSPHPGELFF.

The DNA of the CDR3 is TGTGCCAGCAGCGTATCTAGGATTCCCTACGAGCAGTACTTC. Translated: CASSVSRIPYEQYF. The chain couples TRBV9 to TRBJ2-7; D not resolved. Per germline, CDR1 SGDLS and CDR2 YYNGEE. V lost 1 base and J lost 2, with 10 bases in between. The CDR3 is 14 residues long.

V is TRBV14 and J is TRBJ1-5; TRBD1 might be the D (5 bases). V gave up 0 bases and J gave up 6 bases, with 12 bases separating them. Per germline, CDR1 SGHDN and CDR2 FVKESK. The CDR3 is 15 amino acids. The CDR3 DNA follows: TGTGCCAGCAGCCAAGAGAGGCAGGGAAGTCAGCCCCAGCATTTT. Its translation: CASSQERQGSQPQHF.

This rearrangement joins TRBV7-3 to TRBJ2-2; possibly TRBD2 for D (6 bases). Deletions cut 2 bases from V and 1 base from J, with 11 bases between. The length of the CDR3 is 16 residues. Looked up from germline, CDR1 is SGHTA and CDR2 is FQGTGA. This CDR3 is CASSLFGGLNTGELFF. The CDR3 bases are TGTGCCAGCAGCTTATTTGGGGGGTTGAACACCGGGGAGCTGTTTTTT.

The chain employs TRBV7-9 and TRBJ2-5, with 15 bases aligning to TRBD2. This CDR3 comprises 17 residues. Germline trimming cut 1 base from V and 5 bases from J; bases unmatched to any gene: 5. Germline lookup yields CDR1 SEHNR and CDR2 FQNEAQ (reference sequence). The DNA for the CDR3 is TGTGCCAGCAGCTTAGGGGGACTAGCGGGGGGCGAGGAGACCCAGTACTTC. It encodes CASSLGGLAGGEETQYF.

The chain recombines TRBV10-1 with TRBJ2-5, with 9 bases matching TRBD1. The germline gives CDR1 WNHNN, CDR2 SYGVQD (reference sequence). The CDR3 consists of 14 residues. After removal of 5 bases from V and 4 bases from J, the junction contained 5 bases not matched to a gene. The CDR3 is CASSPRTGAETQYF. CDR3 nucleotides: TGCGCCAGCAGTCCTCGGACAGGGGCAGAGACCCAGTACTTC.

In this sample, this clone turned up once. The V gene is TRBV9, the J gene TRBJ1-1; the D gene is possibly TRBD1 (6 bases). V was shortened by 3 bases and J by 4 bases, with 10 bases between the two germline ends. This CDR3 spans 13 amino acids. Germline CDR1 SGDLS, CDR2 YYNGEE. CDR3 protein: CASSAQGTTEAFF. CDR3 DNA: TGTGCCAGCAGCGCCCAGGGGACCACTGAAGCTTTCTTT.

CDR3 in amino acids: CASSGGTEAFF. The CDR3 region has the DNA TGTGCTAGCAGTGGCGGCACTGAAGCTTTCTTT. The chain recombines TRBV12-5 with TRBJ1-1; D not certain. Germline V CDR1 and CDR2: LGHNT, FRNRAP. Trimming took 9 bases from V and 4 from J, leaving 9 bases between them. The CDR3 loop spans 11 amino acids.